The T cell receptor beta chain under discussion was sequenced for a study of blood T cells in healthy people across ages (dated by TCRdb to between 2014 and 2017). The study in broad terms: In model experiments, roughly one uniquely barcoded TCR beta cDNA molecule per two T cells was captured by template switching. The study measured age-related changes in TCR beta repertoire diversity using deep sequencing normalized with unique cDNA molecular identifiers. Donors were grouped into four age groups: young (average 16 years), middle-aged (39), aged (around 60) and long-lived (approximately 82). For two donors (one aged 18 to 29 and one aged 80 or older), the study analyzed two additional independent replicas of 1 million unique cDNA reads from the same blood draw. Results and caveats for the whole study, not just this receptor: Observed TCR beta diversity per million T cells fell roughly linearly with age, and a significant reduction was already apparent by age about 38. Conclusive comparison of naive and antigen-experienced compartments was prevented by the profiling of bulk unsorted PBMCs. There was a strong correlation between observed TCR beta diversity and the percentage of naive T cells measured by flow cytometry. Because donor CMV infection status was unknown, age-related changes in expanded clonotypes were potentially confounded. Compared with the aged group, more naive CD4+ T cells, fewer expanded clones and increased TCR diversity were shown by the long-lived group, suggesting age selection. Estimates of total diversity based on one million sequenced T cells were regarded as lower bounds and as underestimates.

Library preparation was by 5' RACE. The sequencer was an Illumina HiSeq 2500. The second PCR ran for about 6 to 12 cycles and used a J-beta primer mix along with a sample-barcoded 5' primer. A unique molecular identifier was introduced onto each TCR beta cDNA molecule by a template-switch 5' adaptor carrying 12 random nucleotides. Each sample yielded at least 2.5 million CDR3-containing paired-end reads. First-strand cDNA synthesis was performed from all RNA using the Mint cDNA synthesis kit, with priming by a TRBC-specific oligonucleotide. All cDNA was treated with uracil-DNA glycosylase and then went through a first 18-cycle PCR with the universal primers M1SS and BC2_uni_R. Regarding the original processing steps: For normalization, 1 million high-quality reads, each with a distinct molecular identifier, were randomly selected from each sample. Instead of being binned into consensus sequences, reads that shared molecular identifiers were thrown out. MiTCR, run with a Q25 quality threshold and the strictest error-elimination algorithm, handled CDR3 identification, clonotype clustering and error correction. A nonparametric unseen species model with Euler transformation was used to estimate lower-bound total TCR beta diversity. TCRdb took the public reads, trimmed them with fastp at Q25, ran MiXCR for clone calling and kept in-frame beta chains. Rows are unified per CDR3 protein, each entry keeping the most common DNA and genes. The V and J calls, along with clone size, are taken from TCRdb and not from the paper's own processing. The sample table contains about 800,000 distinct CDR3 sequences; only one count was recorded for about 25% of them. The top ten constitute 3% to 4% of the sample.

Trimming removed 0 bases from V and 7 bases from J; the gene matches leave 6 bases unexplained. The CDR3 runs 16 residues from the cysteine to the phenylalanine. Just CDR3 DNA is preserved here, 48 bases in frame from base 1. In the germline V gene (reference sequence), CDR1 corresponds to SEHNR and CDR2 to FQNEAQ. Note on this clonotype: Its antigen is unknown. No per-base quality is available; no much larger clone lies one base away.

The donors were 40 or so Caucasian individuals from Russia, aged roughly 6 to 100 years, who were systemically healthy. Each donor gave ten milliliters of peripheral blood, collected into EDTA-treated Vacutainer tubes. Ficoll-Paque density-gradient centrifugation was used to isolate PBMCs, with at least 6 million obtained per sample. Total RNA was extracted from PBMCs with Trizol reagent, with at least 6 micrograms obtained per sample. The percentages of naive CD45RAhigh/CD27high T cells were determined by flow cytometry on a PBMC aliquot from every donor. This same sample was also part of a study on T cells of mothers and their children. The second publication reports: Donors were nine systemically healthy Caucasian individuals: three mothers and their six children. cDNA synthesis used all of the extracted RNA, with approximately 1.6 ug of RNA in each 15 ul reaction. In the second PCR, sample barcodes and 2-4 random nucleotides were introduced via the M1S primer. Each mother yielded over 8.5 million TCR beta CDR3 reads and each child 2.5 million to 3 million reads. Thymic selection similarly shapes TCR recombination output in related and unrelated pairs, with minor effect from inherited differences. Related mother-child pairs always showed normalized repertoire overlap that was slightly higher than in unrelated mother-child pairs, though the difference was never significant. No persistent microchimeric T cell clones were found, with a detection sensitivity of approximately 100 clones per million clonotypes. The study used deep NGS to compare TCR beta repertoires of mothers and children, seeking features distinguishing related mother-child pairs from unrelated individuals. On average, the children were approximately 12 +/- 4 years old, while the mothers were roughly 36 +/- 4 years old. After adapter ligation was performed with NEBNext reagents, the libraries were sequenced on an Illumina HiSeq 2000 with 100+100 nt paired-end reads. Mother and child libraries were prepared a month apart and sequenced in separate runs to prevent cross-contamination. For each donor, between about 500,000 and 2,100,000 distinct TCR beta clonotypes were identified. Naive TCR beta clonotypes were estimated from low-frequency clonotypes matched to each donor's FACS-determined naive share, without sorting.

Sequencing used blood. The V gene is TRBV7-9 and the J gene is TRBJ1-4; 9 central bases correspond to TRBD1. This TCR came from a boy younger than 18 in good health. At the DNA level, the sequence is TGTGCCAGCAGCTTAGCCGGGACAGGGTTTTCTGAAAAACTGTTTTTT. Translation gives CASSLAGTGFSEKLFF.